The present TCR beta chain was sequenced within a study of cytomegalovirus exposure and HLA in healthy donors. Use of 60 Vbeta and 13 Jbeta primers characterized the PCR. Measured with immunoSEQ multiplex PCR; TCRdb has only the in-frame clones, and not every one. The sample records 200,000 to 250,000 clones, more than 75% being singletons. The V gene's germline CDR1 is GTSNPN and CDR2 SVGIG (reference sequence). CDR3 length: 17 residues. The V and J ends lost 4 bases and 3 bases, in that order; junction bases with no gene match: 13. The rearrangement uses TRBV30 and TRBJ2-7, with 12 bases matching TRBD2. Sequenced input: PBMCs. The receptor comes from a human donor in good health. CDR3 residues: CAWNPGRTSGIHYEQYF. CDR3 bases: TGTGCCTGGAATCCTGGCCGGACTAGCGGGATCCACTACGAGCAGTACTTC. Filled out from reference TRBV30 and TRBJ2-7, the complete variable domain reads SQTIHQWPATLVQPVGSPLSLECTVEGTSNPNLYWYRQAAGRGLQLLFYSVGIGQISSEVPQNLSASRPQDRQFILSSKKLLLSDSGFYLCAWNPGRTSGIHYEQYFGPGTRLTVT.